The entry below gives a single T cell receptor (beta chain) sequence along with its context. The data are from a study of blood T cell repertoires in COVID-19. Across the whole study: Whether acute or convalescent, the COVID-19 samples came from the United States, Italy and Spain. PBMCs, B-cell-depleted T cells, or T cells were the source of the cDNA or gDNA that made up the material.

Original processing notes: Nucleated cell counts were estimated from reference gene primer amplification. The protocol was immunoSEQ multiplex PCR, while the TCRdb copy is restricted to in-frame clones and leaves out a portion. The V and J calls and clone size come from that table; D and trimming were worked out from the DNA. The table shows around 100,000 clones, with 75% to 95% occurring only once. This CDR3 has 10 residues. V dropped 4 bases and J dropped 12 bases, with 7 bases sitting between them. Germline V gives CDR1 SNHLY, CDR2 FYNNEI. Sequencing was done on a sample of peripheral blood. The TCR was taken from a man aged 18 to 35 with acute or convalescent COVID-19. The chain joins TRBV2 to TRBJ1-5; possible D gene TRBD1, 5 bases. CDR3 sequence reads: CASSGQFQHF. CDR3 nucleotides: TGTGCCAGCAGTGGACAGTTCCAGCATTTT.